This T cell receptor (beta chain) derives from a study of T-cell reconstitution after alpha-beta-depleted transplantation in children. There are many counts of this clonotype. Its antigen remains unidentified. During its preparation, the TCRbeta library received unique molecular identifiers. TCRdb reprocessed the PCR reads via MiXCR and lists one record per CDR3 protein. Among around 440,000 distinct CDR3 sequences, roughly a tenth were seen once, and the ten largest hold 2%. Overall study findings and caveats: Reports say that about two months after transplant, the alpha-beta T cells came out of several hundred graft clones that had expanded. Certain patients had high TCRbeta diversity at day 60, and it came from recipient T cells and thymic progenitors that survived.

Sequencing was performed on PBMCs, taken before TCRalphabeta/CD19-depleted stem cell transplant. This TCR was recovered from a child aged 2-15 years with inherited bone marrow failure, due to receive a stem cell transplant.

The CDR3 DNA sequence: TGTGCCAGCAGCGCGAGTAGCGGGAGGGCCTACGAGCAGTACTTC. This sequence encodes CASSASSGRAYEQYF. The genes are TRBV7-2 and TRBJ2-7; 11 nucleotides agree with TRBD2. CDR1 and CDR2 (germline): SGHTA, FQGNSA. Losses at the gene ends were 5 bases for V and 2 bases for J; bases not matched to a gene: 5. There are 15 residues in the CDR3.